The T cell receptor beta chain described here comes from a study of beta chain features in type 1 diabetes. Study conclusions and caveats: There were fewer insertions and more deletions at the VDJ junctions of type 1 diabetes patients. Significant though moderate, a shortening of TCRB CDR3s appeared in all four CD4+ subsets of Type 1 diabetes patients.

Expressed TCRB transcripts were sequenced, since all the RNA that had been isolated was reverse transcribed. TCRdb's table, derived via immunoSEQ multiplex PCR, lists solely in-frame clones and lacks some. The table lists under 200,000 clones, around 8.4% of them singletons. The CDR3 loop spans 15 amino acids. The germline V gene has CDR1 PRHDT and CDR2 FYEKMQ (reference sequence). V lost 0 bases, J lost 2 bases, and 2 bases stayed unmatched. With regard to this clone: Antigen unknown. This may come from a read error, since a much larger clone is one base off.

The sequence came from a young woman with type 1 diabetes. The chain carries TRBV13 and TRBJ1-1, with TRBD1 matching over 8 bases. Sequenced: central memory CD4+ T cells from blood. Here the CDR3 DNA reads TGTGCCAGCAGCTTAGGGGACAGGGACAACACTGAAGCTTTCTTT. It translates to CASSLGDRDNTEAFF.